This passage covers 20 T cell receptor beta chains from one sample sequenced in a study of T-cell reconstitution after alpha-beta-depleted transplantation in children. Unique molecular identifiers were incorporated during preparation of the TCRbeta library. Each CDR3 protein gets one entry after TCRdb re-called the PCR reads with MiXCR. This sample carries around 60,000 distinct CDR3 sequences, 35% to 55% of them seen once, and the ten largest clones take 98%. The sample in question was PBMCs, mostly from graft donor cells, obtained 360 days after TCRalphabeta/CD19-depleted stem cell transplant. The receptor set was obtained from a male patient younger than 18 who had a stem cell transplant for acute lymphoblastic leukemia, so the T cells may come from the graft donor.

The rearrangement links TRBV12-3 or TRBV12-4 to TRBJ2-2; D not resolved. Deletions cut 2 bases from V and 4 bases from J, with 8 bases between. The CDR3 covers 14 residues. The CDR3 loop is CASSLTPGTGELFF. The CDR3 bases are TGTGCCAGCAGTTTAACCCCGGGCACCGGGGAGCTGTTTTTT.

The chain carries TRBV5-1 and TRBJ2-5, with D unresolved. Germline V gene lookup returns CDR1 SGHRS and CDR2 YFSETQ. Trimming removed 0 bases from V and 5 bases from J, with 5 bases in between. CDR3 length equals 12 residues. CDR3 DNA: TGCGCCAGCAGCTTGGGTCACGAGACCCAGTACTTC. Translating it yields CASSLGHETQYF.

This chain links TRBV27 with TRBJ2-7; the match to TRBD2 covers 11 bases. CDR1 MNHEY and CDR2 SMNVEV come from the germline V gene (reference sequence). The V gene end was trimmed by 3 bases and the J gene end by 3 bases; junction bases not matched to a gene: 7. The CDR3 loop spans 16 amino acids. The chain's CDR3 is CASSFDSGGVFYEQYF. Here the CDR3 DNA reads TGTGCCAGCAGTTTTGATAGCGGGGGGGTCTTCTACGAGCAGTACTTC.

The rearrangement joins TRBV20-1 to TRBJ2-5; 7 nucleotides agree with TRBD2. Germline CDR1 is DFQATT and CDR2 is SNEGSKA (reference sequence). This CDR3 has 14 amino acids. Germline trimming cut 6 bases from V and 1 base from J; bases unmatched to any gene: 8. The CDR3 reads CSAARLAAQETQYF. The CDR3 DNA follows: TGCAGTGCAGCCCGCCTAGCGGCCCAAGAGACCCAGTACTTC.

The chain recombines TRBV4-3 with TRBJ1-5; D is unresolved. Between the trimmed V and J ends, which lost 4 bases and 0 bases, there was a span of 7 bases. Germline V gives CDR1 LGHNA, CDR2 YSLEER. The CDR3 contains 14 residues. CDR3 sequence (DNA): TGCGCCAGCAGCCTTCACAGTAGCAATCAGCCCCAGCATTTT. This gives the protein CASSLHSSNQPQHF.

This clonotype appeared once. CDR3 loop: CSARFALAGTNPGNEQFF. In nucleotides, the CDR3 is TGCAGTGCTAGATTCGCACTAGCGGGAACCAACCCGGGCAATGAGCAGTTCTTC. This rearrangement joins TRBV20-1 to TRBJ2-1; 10 positions agree with TRBD2. This CDR3 spans 18 amino acids. Trimming removed 2 bases from V and 6 bases from J; junction bases left unmatched: 16. Germline values: CDR1 DFQATT, CDR2 SNEGSKA (reference sequence).

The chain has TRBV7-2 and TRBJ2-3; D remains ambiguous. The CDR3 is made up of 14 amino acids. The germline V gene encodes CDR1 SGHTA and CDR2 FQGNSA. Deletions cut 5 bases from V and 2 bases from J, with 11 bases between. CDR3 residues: CASSPGPLTDTQYF. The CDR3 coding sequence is TGTGCCAGCAGCCCTGGGCCCCTCACAGATACGCAGTATTTT.

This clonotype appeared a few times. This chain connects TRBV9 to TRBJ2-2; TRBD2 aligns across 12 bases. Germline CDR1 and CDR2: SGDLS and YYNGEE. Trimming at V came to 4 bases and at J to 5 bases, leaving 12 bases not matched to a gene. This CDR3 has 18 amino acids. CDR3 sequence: CASSLLGLAGPKTGELFF. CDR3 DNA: TGTGCCAGCAGCCTTCTCGGACTAGCGGGACCCAAAACCGGGGAGCTGTTTTTT.

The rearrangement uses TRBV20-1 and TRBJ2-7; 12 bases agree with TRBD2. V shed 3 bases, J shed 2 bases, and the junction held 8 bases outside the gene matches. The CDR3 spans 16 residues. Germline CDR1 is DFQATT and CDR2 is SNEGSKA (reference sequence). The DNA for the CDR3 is TGCAGTGCTAGGGCTAGCGGGGGGGCCGAACCCTACGAGCAGTACTTC. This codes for CSARASGGAEPYEQYF.

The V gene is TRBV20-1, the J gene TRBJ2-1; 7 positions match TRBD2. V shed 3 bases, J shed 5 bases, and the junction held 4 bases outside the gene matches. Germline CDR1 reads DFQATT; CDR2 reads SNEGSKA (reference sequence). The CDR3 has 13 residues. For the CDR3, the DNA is TGCAGTGCTAGGCGGGAGTCGCACAATGAGCAGTTCTTC. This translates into CSARRESHNEQFF.

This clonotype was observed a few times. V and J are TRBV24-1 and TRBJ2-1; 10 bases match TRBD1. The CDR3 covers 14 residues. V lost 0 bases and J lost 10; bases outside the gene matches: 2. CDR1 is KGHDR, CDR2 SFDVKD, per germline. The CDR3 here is CATSDLGTGDEQFF. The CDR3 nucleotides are TGTGCCACCAGTGATTTGGGGACAGGGGACGAGCAGTTCTTC.

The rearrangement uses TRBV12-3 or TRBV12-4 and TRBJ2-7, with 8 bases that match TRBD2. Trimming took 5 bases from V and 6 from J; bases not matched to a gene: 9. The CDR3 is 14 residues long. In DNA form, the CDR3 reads TGTGCCAGCAGTCGCGAGAGCGGGAGAGGCGAGCAGTACTTC. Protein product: CASSRESGRGEQYF.

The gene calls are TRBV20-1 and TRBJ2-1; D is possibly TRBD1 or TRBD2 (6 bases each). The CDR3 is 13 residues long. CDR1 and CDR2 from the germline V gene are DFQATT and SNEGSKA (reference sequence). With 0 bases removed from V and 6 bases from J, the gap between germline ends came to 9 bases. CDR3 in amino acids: CSAREEGGNEQFF. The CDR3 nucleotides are TGCAGTGCTAGAGAAGAGGGGGGCAATGAGCAGTTCTTC.

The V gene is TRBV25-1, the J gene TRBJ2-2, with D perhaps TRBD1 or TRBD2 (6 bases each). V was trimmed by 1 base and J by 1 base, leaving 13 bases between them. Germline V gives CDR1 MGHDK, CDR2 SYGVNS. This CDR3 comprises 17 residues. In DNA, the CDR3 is TGTGCCAGCAGTGAATGGCTGGGGGGCCTGAACACCGGGGAGCTGTTTTTT. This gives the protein CASSEWLGGLNTGELFF.

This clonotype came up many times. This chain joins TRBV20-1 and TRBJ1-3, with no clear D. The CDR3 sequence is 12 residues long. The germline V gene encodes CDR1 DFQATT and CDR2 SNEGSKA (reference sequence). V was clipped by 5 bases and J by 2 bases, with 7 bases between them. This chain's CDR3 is CSASNAGNTIYF. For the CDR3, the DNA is TGCAGTGCTTCCAATGCTGGAAACACCATATATTTT.

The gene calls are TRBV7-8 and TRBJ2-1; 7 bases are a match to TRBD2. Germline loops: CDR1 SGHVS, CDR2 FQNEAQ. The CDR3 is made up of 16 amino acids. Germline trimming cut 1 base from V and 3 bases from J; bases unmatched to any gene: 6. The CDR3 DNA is TGTGCCAGCAGCTTAGATTCAGCGGGGAGCTACAATGAGCAGTTCTTC. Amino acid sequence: CASSLDSAGSYNEQFF.

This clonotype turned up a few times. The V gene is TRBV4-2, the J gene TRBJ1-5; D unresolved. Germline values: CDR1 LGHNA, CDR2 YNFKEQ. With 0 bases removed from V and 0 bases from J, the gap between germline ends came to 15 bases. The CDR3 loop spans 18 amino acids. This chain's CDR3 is CASSQDNMADYSNQPQHF. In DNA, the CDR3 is TGTGCCAGCAGCCAAGATAATATGGCGGATTATAGCAATCAGCCCCAGCATTTT.

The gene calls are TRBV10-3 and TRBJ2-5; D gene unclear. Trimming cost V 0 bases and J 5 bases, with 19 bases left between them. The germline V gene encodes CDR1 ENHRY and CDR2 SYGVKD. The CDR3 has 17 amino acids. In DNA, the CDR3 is TGTGCCATCAGTGAGTCTTATATATCCGTCCAAAGGGAGACCCAGTACTTC. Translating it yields CAISESYISVQRETQYF.

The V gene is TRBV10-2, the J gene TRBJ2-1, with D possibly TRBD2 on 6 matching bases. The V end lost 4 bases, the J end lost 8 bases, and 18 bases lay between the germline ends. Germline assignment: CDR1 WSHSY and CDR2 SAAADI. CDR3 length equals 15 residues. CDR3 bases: TGCGCCAGCAGTGTTGCCCTAGCGTTTTCGGATGAGCAGTTCTTC. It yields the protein CASSVALAFSDEQFF.

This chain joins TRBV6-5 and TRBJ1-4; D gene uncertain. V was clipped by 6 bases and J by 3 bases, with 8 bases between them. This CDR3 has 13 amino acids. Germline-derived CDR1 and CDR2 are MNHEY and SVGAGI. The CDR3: CASRRAPNEKLFF. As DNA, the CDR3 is TGTGCCAGCAGGAGGGCCCCTAATGAAAAACTGTTTTTT.